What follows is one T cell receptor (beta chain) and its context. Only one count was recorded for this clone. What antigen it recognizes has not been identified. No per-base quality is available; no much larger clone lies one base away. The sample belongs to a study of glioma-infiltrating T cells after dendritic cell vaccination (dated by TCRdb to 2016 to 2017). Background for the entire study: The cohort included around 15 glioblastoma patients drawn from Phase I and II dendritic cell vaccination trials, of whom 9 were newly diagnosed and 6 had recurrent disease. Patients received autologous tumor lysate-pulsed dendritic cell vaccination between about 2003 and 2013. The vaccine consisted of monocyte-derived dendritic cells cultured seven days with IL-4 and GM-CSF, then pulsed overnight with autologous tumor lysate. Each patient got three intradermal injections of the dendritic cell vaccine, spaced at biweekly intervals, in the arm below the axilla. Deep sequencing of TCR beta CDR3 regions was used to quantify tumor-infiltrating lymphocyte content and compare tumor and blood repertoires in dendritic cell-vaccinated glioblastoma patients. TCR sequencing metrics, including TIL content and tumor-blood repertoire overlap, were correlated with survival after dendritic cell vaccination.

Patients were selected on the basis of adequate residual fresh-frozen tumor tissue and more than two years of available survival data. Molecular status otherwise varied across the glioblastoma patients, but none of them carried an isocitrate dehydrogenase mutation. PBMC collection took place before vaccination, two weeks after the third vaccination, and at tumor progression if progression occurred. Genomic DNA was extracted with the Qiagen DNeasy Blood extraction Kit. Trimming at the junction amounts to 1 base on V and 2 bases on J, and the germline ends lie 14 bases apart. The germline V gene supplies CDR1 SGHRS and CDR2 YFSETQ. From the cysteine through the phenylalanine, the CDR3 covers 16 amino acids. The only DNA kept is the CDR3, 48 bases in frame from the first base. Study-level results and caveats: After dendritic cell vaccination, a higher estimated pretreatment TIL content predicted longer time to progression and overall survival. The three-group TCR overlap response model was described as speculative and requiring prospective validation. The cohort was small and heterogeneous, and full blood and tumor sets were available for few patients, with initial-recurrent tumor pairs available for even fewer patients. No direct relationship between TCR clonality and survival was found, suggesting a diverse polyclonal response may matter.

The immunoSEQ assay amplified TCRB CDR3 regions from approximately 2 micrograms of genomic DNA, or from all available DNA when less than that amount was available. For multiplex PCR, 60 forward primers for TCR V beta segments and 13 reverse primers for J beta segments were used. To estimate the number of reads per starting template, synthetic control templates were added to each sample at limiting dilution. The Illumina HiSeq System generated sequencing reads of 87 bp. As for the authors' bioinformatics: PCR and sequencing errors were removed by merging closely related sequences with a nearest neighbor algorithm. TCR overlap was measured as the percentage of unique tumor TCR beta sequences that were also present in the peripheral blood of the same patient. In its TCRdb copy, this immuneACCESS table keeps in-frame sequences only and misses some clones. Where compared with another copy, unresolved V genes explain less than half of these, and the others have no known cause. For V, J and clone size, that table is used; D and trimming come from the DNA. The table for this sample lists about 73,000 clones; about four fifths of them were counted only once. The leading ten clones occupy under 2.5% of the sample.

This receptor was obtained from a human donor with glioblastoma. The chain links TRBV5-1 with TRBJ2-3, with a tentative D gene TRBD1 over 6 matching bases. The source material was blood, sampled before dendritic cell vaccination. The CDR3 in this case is CASSLFLRDTTDTQYF. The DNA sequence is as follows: TGCGCCAGCAGCTTGTTCCTCCGGGACACCACAGATACGCAGTATTTT.